This T cell receptor beta chain was retrieved from a study of shared clonotypes between healthy human individuals. TCRdb keeps only in-frame clones here, not all; method: immunoSEQ multiplex PCR. The table includes fewer than 1.6 million clones, approximately 98.5% detected once. Trimming at V came to 2 bases and at J to 2 bases, leaving 3 bases not matched to a gene. CDR3 length: 14 amino acids. Germline V gene data show CDR1 as KGHSH and CDR2 as LQKENI. Sequenced input: naive CD4+ T cells sorted from blood. Indicated subset: CD45RA+ positively selected. The chain has TRBV18 and TRBJ2-7; the match to TRBD2 covers 7 bases. This receptor was identified in a man aged 30-40 years in good health. The CDR3 spells CASSPKRDAYEQYF. The CDR3 coding sequence is TGTGCCAGCTCACCAAAGCGGGATGCCTACGAGCAGTACTTC.